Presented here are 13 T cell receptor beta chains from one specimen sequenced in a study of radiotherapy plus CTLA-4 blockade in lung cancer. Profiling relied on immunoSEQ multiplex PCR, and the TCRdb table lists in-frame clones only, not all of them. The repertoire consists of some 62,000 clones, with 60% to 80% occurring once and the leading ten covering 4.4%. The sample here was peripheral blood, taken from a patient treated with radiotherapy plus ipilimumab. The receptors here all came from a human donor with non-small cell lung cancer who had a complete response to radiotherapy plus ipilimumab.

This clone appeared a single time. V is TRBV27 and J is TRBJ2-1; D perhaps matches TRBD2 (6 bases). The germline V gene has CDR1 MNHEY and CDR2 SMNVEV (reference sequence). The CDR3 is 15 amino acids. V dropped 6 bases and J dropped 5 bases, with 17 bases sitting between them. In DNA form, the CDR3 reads TGTGCCAGCAGCTATATCGGAGGGCCAGACAATGAGCAGTTCTTC. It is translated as CASSYIGGPDNEQFF.

The CDR3 sequence is CASSVDAPTGMTVETQYF. The CDR3 region has the DNA TGTGCCAGCAGCGTAGACGCGCCGACCGGGATGACAGTCGAGACCCAGTACTTC. This rearrangement joins TRBV9 to TRBJ2-5; either TRBD1 or TRBD2 may fit D (5 bases each). The CDR3 has 18 residues. CDR1 SGDLS and CDR2 YYNGEE come from the germline V gene. V was trimmed by 0 bases and J by 5 bases, leaving 23 bases between them.

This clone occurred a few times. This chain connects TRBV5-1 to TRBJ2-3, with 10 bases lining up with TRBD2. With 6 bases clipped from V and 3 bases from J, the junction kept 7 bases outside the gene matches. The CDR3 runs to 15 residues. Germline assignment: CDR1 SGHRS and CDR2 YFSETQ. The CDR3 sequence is CASIQGTSDTDTQYF. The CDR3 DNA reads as TGCGCCAGCATCCAGGGGACTAGCGATACAGATACGCAGTATTTT.

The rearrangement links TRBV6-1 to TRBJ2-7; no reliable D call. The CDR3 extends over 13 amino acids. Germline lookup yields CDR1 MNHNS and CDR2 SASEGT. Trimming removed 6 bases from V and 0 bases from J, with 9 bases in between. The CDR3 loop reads CASRRSRSYEQYF. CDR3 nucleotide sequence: TGTGCCAGCAGGCGCAGTCGCTCCTACGAGCAGTACTTC.

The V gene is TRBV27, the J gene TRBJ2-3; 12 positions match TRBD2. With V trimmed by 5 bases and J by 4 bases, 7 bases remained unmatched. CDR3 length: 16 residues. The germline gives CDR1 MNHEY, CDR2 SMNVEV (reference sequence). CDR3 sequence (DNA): TGTGCCAGCAGTGTCATCCTAGCGGGGGGGCCAGATACGCAGTATTTT. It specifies CASSVILAGGPDTQYF.

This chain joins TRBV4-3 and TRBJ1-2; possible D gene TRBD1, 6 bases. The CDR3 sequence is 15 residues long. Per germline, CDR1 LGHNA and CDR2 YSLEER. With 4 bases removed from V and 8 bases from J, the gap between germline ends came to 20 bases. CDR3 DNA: TGCGCCAGCAGCCGACGATTGGACATCCAGGGGGGCTACACCTTC. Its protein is CASSRRLDIQGGYTF.

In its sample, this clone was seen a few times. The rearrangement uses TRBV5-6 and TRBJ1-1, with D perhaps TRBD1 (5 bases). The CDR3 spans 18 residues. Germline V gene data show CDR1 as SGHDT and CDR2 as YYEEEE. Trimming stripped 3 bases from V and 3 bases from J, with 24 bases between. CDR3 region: CASSYSFREGLRDTEAFF. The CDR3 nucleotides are TGTGCCAGCAGCTATTCCTTCAGGGAGGGGCTCAGAGACACTGAAGCTTTCTTT.

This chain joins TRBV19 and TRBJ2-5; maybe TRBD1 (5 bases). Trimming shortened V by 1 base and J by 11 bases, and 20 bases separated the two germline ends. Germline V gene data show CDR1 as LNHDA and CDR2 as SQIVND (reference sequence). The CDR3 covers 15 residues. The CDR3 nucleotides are TGTGCCAGTAGTATAGGTAGGGGCGCGGCCGTAGAGCAGTACTTC. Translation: CASSIGRGAAVEQYF.

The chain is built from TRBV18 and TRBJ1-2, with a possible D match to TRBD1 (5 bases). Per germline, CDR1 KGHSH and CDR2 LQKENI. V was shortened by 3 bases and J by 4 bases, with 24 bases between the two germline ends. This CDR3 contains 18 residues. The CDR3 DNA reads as TGTGCCAGCTCACCTGACGAGATTCTCATGGGGCGTCGCTATGGCTACACCTTC. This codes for CASSPDEILMGRRYGYTF.

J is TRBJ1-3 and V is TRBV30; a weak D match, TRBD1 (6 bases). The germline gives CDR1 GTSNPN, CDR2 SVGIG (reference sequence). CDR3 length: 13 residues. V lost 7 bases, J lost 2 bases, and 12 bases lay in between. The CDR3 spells CAYTGFTGNTIYF. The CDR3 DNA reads TGTGCCTATACAGGGTTTACTGGAAACACCATATATTTT.

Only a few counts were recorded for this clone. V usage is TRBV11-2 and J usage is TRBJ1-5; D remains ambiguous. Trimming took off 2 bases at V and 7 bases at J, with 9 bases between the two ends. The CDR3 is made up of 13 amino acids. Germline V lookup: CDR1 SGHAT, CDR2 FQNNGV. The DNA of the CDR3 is TGTGCCAGCAGCTTAAGCTTTTCGCAGCCCCAGCATTTT. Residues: CASSLSFSQPQHF.

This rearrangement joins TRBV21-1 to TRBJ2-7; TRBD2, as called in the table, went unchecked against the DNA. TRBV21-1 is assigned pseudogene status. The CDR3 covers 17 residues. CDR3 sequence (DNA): TGTGCCAGCAGCCCCAAGGCCGGGACTAGCGGCTCCTACGAGCAGTACGTC. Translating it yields CASSPKAGTSGSYEQYV.

The CDR3 region is CASSLGTTEAFF. DNA of the CDR3: TGTGCCAGCAGCTTGGGGACCACTGAAGCTTTCTTT. The V call is TRBV7-9, the J call TRBJ1-1; D is possibly TRBD1 (5 bases). Germline V gene data show CDR1 as SEHNR and CDR2 as FQNEAQ (reference sequence). The CDR3 spans 12 residues. Trimming removed 3 bases at V and 4 bases at J, with 6 bases between.